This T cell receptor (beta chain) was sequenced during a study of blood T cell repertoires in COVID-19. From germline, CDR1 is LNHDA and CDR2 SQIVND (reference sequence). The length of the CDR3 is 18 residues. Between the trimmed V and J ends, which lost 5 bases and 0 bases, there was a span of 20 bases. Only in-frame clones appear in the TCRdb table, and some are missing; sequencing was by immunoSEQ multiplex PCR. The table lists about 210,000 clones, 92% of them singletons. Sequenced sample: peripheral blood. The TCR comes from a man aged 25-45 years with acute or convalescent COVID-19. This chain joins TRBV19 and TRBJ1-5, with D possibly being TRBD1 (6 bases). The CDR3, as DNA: TGTGCCAGTAGTCCCCATCTTATGACAGGTCCTAGCAATCAGCCCCAGCATTTT. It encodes CASSPHLMTGPSNQPQHF. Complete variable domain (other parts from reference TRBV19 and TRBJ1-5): DGGITQSPKYLFRKEGQNVTLSCEQNLNHDAMYWYRQDPGQGLRLIYYSQIVNDFQKGDIAEGYSVSREKKESFPLTVTSAQKNPTAFYLCASSPHLMTGPSNQPQHFGDGTRLSIL.